This T cell receptor beta chain was observed in a study of tumor and adjacent non-tumor tissue in lung cancer. Turning to the study itself: Each sample yielded 3.5 million to 4.5 million productive TCRbeta reads on average.

About this clonotype: A read error may explain this, as a much larger clone is one base away.

Three rounds of nested PCR, following a modified ARM-PCR protocol, produced the TCRbeta library. From the multiplex PCR reads, TCRdb called clonotypes with MiXCR, one entry per CDR3 protein. The table lists some 100,000 distinct CDR3 sequences, around three fifths of them singletons. Per the germline V gene, CDR1 is SGHDT and CDR2 is YYEEEE. This CDR3 has 16 residues. RNA was extracted from bulk tissue without any cell sorting. Distant lung tissue was collected more than 3 cm away from the tumor edge. This sequence joins TRBV5-6 and TRBJ2-1; 14 nucleotides line up with TRBD2. Sequenced sample: distant non-tumor lung tissue. The TCR sequence derives from a man aged 25-45 years with non-small cell lung cancer. DNA for the CDR3: TGTGCCAGCAGCTGGACTAGCGGGAGGTCCTACAATGGGCAGTTCTTC. Protein product: CASSWTSGRSYNGQFF.